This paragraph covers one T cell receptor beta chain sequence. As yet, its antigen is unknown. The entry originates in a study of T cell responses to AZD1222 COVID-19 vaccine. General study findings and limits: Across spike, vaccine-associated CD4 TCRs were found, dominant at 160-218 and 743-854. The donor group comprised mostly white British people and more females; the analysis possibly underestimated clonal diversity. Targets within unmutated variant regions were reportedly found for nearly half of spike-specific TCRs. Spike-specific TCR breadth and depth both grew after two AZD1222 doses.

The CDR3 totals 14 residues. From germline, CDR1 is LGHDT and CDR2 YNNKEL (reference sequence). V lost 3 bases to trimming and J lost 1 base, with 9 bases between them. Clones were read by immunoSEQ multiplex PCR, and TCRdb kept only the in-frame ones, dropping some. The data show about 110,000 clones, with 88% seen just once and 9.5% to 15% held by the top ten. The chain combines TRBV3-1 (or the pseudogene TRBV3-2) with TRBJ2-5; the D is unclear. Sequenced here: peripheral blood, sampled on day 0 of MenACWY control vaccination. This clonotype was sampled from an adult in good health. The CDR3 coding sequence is TGTGCCAGCAGCCAGGCCGGGCCCCAAGAGACCCAGTACTTC. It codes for CASSQAGPQETQYF.